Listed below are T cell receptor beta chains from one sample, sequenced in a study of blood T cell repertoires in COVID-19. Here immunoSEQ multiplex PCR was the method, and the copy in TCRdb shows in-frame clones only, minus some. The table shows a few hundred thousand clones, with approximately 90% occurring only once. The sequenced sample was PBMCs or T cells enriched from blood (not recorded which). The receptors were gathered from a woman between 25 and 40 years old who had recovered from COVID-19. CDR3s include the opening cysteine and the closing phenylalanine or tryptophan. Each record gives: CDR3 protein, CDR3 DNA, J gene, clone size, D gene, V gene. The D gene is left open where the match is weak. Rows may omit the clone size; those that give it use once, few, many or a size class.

CASRPGQADTGELFF	TGTGCCAGCAGGCCAGGACAGGCTGACACCGGGGAGCTGTTTTTT	TRBJ2-2	NA	TRBD1	TRBV6-6
CASSFAQGAGEQYF	TGTGCCAGCAGTTTTGCGCAGGGGGCAGGCGAGCAGTACTTC	TRBJ2-7	NA	TRBD1	TRBV27
CASSLTGTSLSEQYF	TGTGCCAGCAGCTTAACGGGGACAAGCCTGAGCGAGCAGTACTTC	TRBJ2-7	NA	NA	TRBV7-3
CASSLARETQYF	TGTGCCAGCAGTTTAGCGAGGGAGACCCAGTACTTC	TRBJ2-5	NA	NA	TRBV6-2/TRBV6-3
CAFSTGARQPQHF	TGTGCCTTCAGTACAGGGGCACGACAGCCCCAGCATTTT	TRBJ1-5	once	TRBD1	TRBV30
CAWSQQPNSPLHF	TGTGCCTGGAGTCAACAGCCCAATTCACCCCTCCACTTT	TRBJ1-6	NA	NA	TRBV30
CASSVSAGSTDTQYF	TGTGCCAGCAGCGTCTCAGCGGGGAGCACAGATACGCAGTATTTT	TRBJ2-3	once	TRBD2	TRBV9
CASSIRLAGDVEQFF	TGTGCCAGTAGTATTAGGCTAGCGGGGGACGTGGAGCAGTTCTTC	TRBJ2-1	NA	TRBD2	TRBV19
CASSQDLASNEQFF	TGTGCCAGCAGCCAAGATCTTGCCAGCAATGAGCAGTTCTTC	TRBJ2-1	NA	NA	TRBV14
CASSLGGQGAGDEQYF	TGTGCCAGCAGCTTAGGGGGACAGGGGGCAGGGGACGAGCAGTACTTC	TRBJ2-7	NA	TRBD1	TRBV7-9
CASSRRTATNEKLFF	TGTGCCAGCTCACGGAGGACAGCAACTAATGAAAAACTGTTTTTT	TRBJ1-4	NA	NA	TRBV18
CASSIGRGFPGELFF	TGTGCCAGTAGTATTGGCAGGGGATTTCCCGGGGAGCTGTTTTTT	TRBJ2-2	NA	NA	TRBV19
CASSERQGSGNTIYF	TGCGCCAGCAGCGAGCGACAGGGTTCGGGAAACACCATATATTTT	TRBJ1-3	few	TRBD1	TRBV4-1
CASSLGDTIEGYTF	TGCGCCAGCAGCTTAGGGGACACAATCGAGGGCTACACCTTC	TRBJ1-2	few	NA	TRBV5-1
CASSLGWGGMNTEAFF	TGCGCCAGCAGCCTAGGGTGGGGAGGCATGAACACTGAAGCTTTCTTT	TRBJ1-1	NA	NA	TRBV4-1
CASSFRTTGITEAFF	TGTGCCAGCAGCTTCCGGACAACAGGGATCACTGAAGCTTTCTTT	TRBJ1-1	NA	NA	TRBV7-9
CAWSPGTGGSPLHF	TGTGCCTGGAGTCCCGGGACAGGGGGTTCACCCCTCCACTTT	TRBJ1-6	few	TRBD1	TRBV30
CASSLDSGDSEKLFF	TGTGCCAGCAGCTTAGATTCAGGGGATTCGGAAAAACTGTTTTTT	TRBJ1-4	NA	NA	TRBV7-2
CASSLGRVDETQYF	TGCGCCAGCAGCCTCGGCAGGGTTGATGAGACCCAGTACTTC	TRBJ2-5	NA	NA	TRBV5-1
CASSLLPGQGSGYTF	TGTGCCAGCAGCCTCCTGCCGGGACAGGGTAGTGGCTACACCTTC	TRBJ1-2	NA	TRBD1	TRBV6-5
CASSQGLASAELFF	TGCGCCAGCAGCCAAGGACTAGCCTCGGCGGAGCTGTTTTTT	TRBJ2-2	NA	TRBD2	TRBV4-3
CASSTDKNTEAFF	TGTGCCAGCAGTACCGACAAGAACACTGAAGCTTTCTTT	TRBJ1-1	NA	NA	TRBV3-1/TRBV3-2
CASSTGTGYEQYF	TGTGCCAGCAGTACCGGGACAGGCTACGAGCAGTACTTC	TRBJ2-7	few	TRBD1	TRBV12-3/TRBV12-4
CASSSRLSGELFF	TGTGCCAGCAGCTCCAGATTGTCCGGGGAGCTGTTTTTT	TRBJ2-2	NA	NA	TRBV7-3
CAIKDIPGANVLTF	TGCGCCATCAAGGACATTCCTGGGGCCAACGTCCTGACTTTC	TRBJ2-6	NA	NA	TRBV5-1
CASSPELTATGELFF	TGTGCCAGCAGCCCAGAATTGACAGCTACCGGGGAGCTGTTTTTT	TRBJ2-2	NA	NA	TRBV11-2
CASSQMGPYEQYF	TGCGCCAGCAGCCAGATGGGGCCCTACGAGCAGTACTTC	TRBJ2-7	NA	NA	TRBV4-1
CASSLEVSNEQYF	TGCGCCAGCAGCTTAGAGGTTTCGAACGAGCAGTACTTC	TRBJ2-7	NA	NA	TRBV5-1
CASSSSNRAETQYF	TGTGCCAGCAGCTCATCAAACAGGGCAGAGACCCAGTACTTC	TRBJ2-5	NA	NA	TRBV7-6
CASSTDYFGEQFF	TGTGCCAGTAGCACCGACTACTTCGGGGAGCAGTTCTTC	TRBJ2-1	NA	NA	TRBV19
CASSLVAGVDNQPQHF	TGTGCCAGCAGCTTAGTAGCAGGGGTTGACAATCAGCCCCAGCATTTT	TRBJ1-5	few	NA	TRBV7-9
CSARVSPGYTF	TGCAGTGCTAGAGTGTCTCCCGGCTACACCTTC	TRBJ1-2	NA	NA	TRBV20-1
CASSFSGGTRNYEQYF	TGTGCCAGCAGCTTTAGCGGGGGGACACGAAACTACGAGCAGTACTTC	TRBJ2-7	NA	TRBD2	TRBV7-9
CASSEAGAGELFF	TGTGCCAGCAGTGAAGCTGGGGCGGGGGAGCTGTTTTTT	TRBJ2-2	NA	NA	TRBV6-1
CASSLGRGQLFF	TGTGCCAGCAGCTTAGGAAGGGGGCAGCTGTTTTTT	TRBJ2-2	NA	TRBD1	TRBV7-2
CASRTGTVDDYGYTF	TGCGCCAGCAGAACCGGGACAGTGGATGACTATGGCTACACCTTC	TRBJ1-2	NA	TRBD1	TRBV5-1
CASSVGGGRGGGTEAFF	TGTGCCAGCAGCGTAGGTGGGGGGCGCGGGGGAGGAACTGAAGCTTTCTTT	TRBJ1-1	NA	NA	TRBV9
CASSVSSTNEKLFF	TGTGCCAGCAGCGTTAGCTCCACTAATGAAAAACTGTTTTTT	TRBJ1-4	NA	NA	TRBV9
CANHHRGAGEFGELFF	TGTGCCAACCACCACCGGGGGGCGGGGGAGTTCGGGGAGCTGTTTTTT	TRBJ2-2	NA	NA	TRBV5-3
CASSVDGVTGELFF	TGTGCCAGCAGCGTAGACGGGGTCACCGGGGAGCTGTTTTTT	TRBJ2-2	NA	NA	TRBV9
CSVAGQPYGYTF	TGCAGCGTTGCGGGACAGCCTTATGGCTACACCTTC	TRBJ1-2	NA	TRBD1	TRBV29-1
CASKWPGDYGYTF	TGTGCCAGCAAGTGGCCCGGGGACTATGGCTACACCTTC	TRBJ1-2	NA	NA	TRBV6-5
CSVDWRSEAFF	TGCAGCGTTGATTGGAGGTCGGAAGCTTTCTTT	TRBJ1-1	NA	NA	TRBV29-1
CASSLDVYSGYGYTF	TGCGCCAGCAGCTTGGACGTGTACAGCGGATATGGCTACACCTTC	TRBJ1-2	NA	NA	TRBV5-1
CASSPQGAFSDEQYF	TGTGCCAGCTCACCACAGGGGGCCTTTTCGGACGAGCAGTACTTC	TRBJ2-7	NA	TRBD1	TRBV18
CASSSRVGGNSPLHF	TGTGCCAGCAGCTCACGGGTAGGAGGTAATTCACCCCTCCACTTT	TRBJ1-6	few	NA	TRBV5-4
CASSPSRWTQRGSPYEQYF	TGTGCCAGCAGCCCCTCGAGGTGGACCCAGCGGGGGAGCCCCTACGAGCAGTACTTC	TRBJ2-7	NA	TRBD2	TRBV7-8
CASSLETAPLYGEAFF	TGTGCCAGCAGCTTGGAGACAGCCCCCTTGTATGGTGAAGCTTTCTTT	TRBJ1-1	NA	NA	TRBV5-4
CASSIDRNQPQHF	TGTGCCAGCAGCATCGACAGGAATCAGCCCCAGCATTTT	TRBJ1-5	NA	NA	TRBV11-1
CASSLIVTARSKAHYGYTF	TGTGCCAGCAGCTTGATAGTGACAGCCAGATCCAAGGCCCACTATGGCTACACCTTC	TRBJ1-2	NA	NA	TRBV5-6
CASSPTPTGIGNQLQHF	TGTGCCAGCAGCCCCACTCCGACAGGGATCGGCAATCAGCTCCAGCATTTT	TRBJ1-5	NA	TRBD1	TRBV2
CASKTGQGAADGYTF	TGTGCCAGCAAAACGGGACAGGGGGCGGCGGATGGCTACACCTTC	TRBJ1-2	NA	TRBD1	TRBV27
CASSDSPDRPAVAFF	TGTGCCAGCAGTGACTCGCCGGACAGGCCGGCTGTGGCTTTCTTT	TRBJ1-1	NA	TRBD1	TRBV6-4
CASSVLGDRPYSGNTIYF	TGTGCCAGCAGCGTCCTGGGGGACAGGCCCTACTCTGGAAACACCATATATTTT	TRBJ1-3	once	TRBD1	TRBV9
CASSPRTALNTEAFF	TGTGCCAGCAGCCCCCGGACAGCCTTGAACACTGAAGCTTTCTTT	TRBJ1-1	NA	NA	TRBV3-1/TRBV3-2
CASSLGLTEQFF	TGTGCCAGCAGTTTAGGTCTGACAGAGCAGTTCTTC	TRBJ2-1	NA	NA	TRBV27
CASRRGGGEYNEQFF	TGTGCCAGCAGGAGAGGAGGCGGAGAATACAATGAGCAGTTCTTC	TRBJ2-1	NA	NA	TRBV28
CASSQWGGTGDGKLFF	TGTGCCAGCAGCCAATGGGGGGGGACAGGGGACGGAAAACTGTTTTTT	TRBJ1-4	NA	TRBD1	TRBV25-1